This T cell receptor beta chain originates from a study of OX40 agonist ivuxolimab in advanced cancers. Across the study: At about 81% male, the cohort had a mean age of approximately 64 years, ranging from roughly 20 to 80. Findings and caveats of the study: Averaged across samples, CD8+ T cells carried more expanded clones than CD4+ did.

The repertoire was sequenced with immunoSEQ multiplex PCR; TCRdb's copy has only in-frame clones and lacks some. The repertoire holds around 44,000 clones, with around nine tenths as singletons. Points on this clone: Antigen specificity is unknown.

Germline-derived CDR1 and CDR2 are SGHVS and FQNEAQ. The CDR3 is 16 residues long. Between the trimmed V and J ends, which lost 5 bases and 3 bases, there was a span of 20 bases. The rearrangement joins TRBV7-8 to TRBJ2-7; D possibly corresponds to TRBD2 (6 bases). The sample consisted of CD4+ or CD8+ T cells sorted from blood, taken in a trial of the OX40 agonist ivuxolimab. The sequence derives from an adult with an advanced solid tumor such as melanoma, head and neck, liver or kidney cancer. CDR3 protein: CASSPSIRDSGYEQYF. The CDR3 nucleotides read TGTGCCAGCAGCCCCTCCATCCGGGACTCCGGCTACGAGCAGTACTTC.